Below are 10 T cell receptor beta chains sequenced from a single sample in a study of T cell responses to AZD1222 COVID-19 vaccine. The repertoire was sequenced with immunoSEQ multiplex PCR; TCRdb's copy has only in-frame clones and lacks some. This repertoire shows over 150,000 clones, 85% to 90% found once; its top ten account for 0.45% to 0.55%. This specimen consisted of peripheral blood, obtained on day 0 of AZD1222 vaccination. The source of these receptors is an adult in good health.

This rearrangement joins TRBV14 to TRBJ1-3; a weak D match, TRBD1 (5 bases). Trimming took 3 bases from V and 9 from J, leaving 18 bases between them. Germline CDR1 is SGHDN and CDR2 is FVKESK. The length of the CDR3 is 15 residues. CDR3 sequence (DNA): TGTGCCAGCAGCCAGGACGCGGGAACTGGGGGCACCATATATTTT. It is translated as CASSQDAGTGGTIYF. Full variable domain (rest looked up from reference TRBV14 and TRBJ1-3): EAGVTQFPSHSVIEKGQTVTLRCDPISGHDNLYWYRRVMGKEIKFLLHFVKESKQDESGMPNNRFLAERTGGTYSTLKVQPAELEDSGVYFCASSQDAGTGGTIYFGEGSWLTVV.

For the CDR3, the DNA is TGTGCCAGTAGTCCGACGGGGGCCTCCTACGAGCAGTACTTC. This gives the protein CASSPTGASYEQYF. The rearrangement uses TRBV19 and TRBJ2-7, with D perhaps given as TRBD1 or TRBD2 (6 bases each). The CDR3 length is 14 residues. The ends were cut back, 5 bases at V and 0 bases at J, with 11 bases in the middle. The V gene's germline CDR1 is LNHDA and CDR2 SQIVND (reference sequence).

The chain carries TRBV3-1 (or the pseudogene TRBV3-2) and TRBJ2-5, with D hard to call. This CDR3 is 14 amino acids long. Germline V gives CDR1 LGHDT, CDR2 YNNKEL (reference sequence). Trimming left V 0 bases short and J 2 bases short, with 7 bases between. CDR3 DNA sequence: TGTGCCAGCAGCCAAGATCGGCGGCAAGAGACCCAGTACTTC. It translates to CASSQDRRQETQYF.

The rearrangement links TRBV10-3 to TRBJ2-2; 10 nucleotides agree with TRBD2. V gave up 6 bases and J gave up 4 bases; unmatched junction bases: 5. The CDR3 spans 15 residues. CDR1 and CDR2 from the germline V gene are ENHRY and SYGVKD. The CDR3 region is CAIRDPSGGTGELFF. The CDR3 DNA reads TGTGCCATCAGGGACCCTAGCGGGGGCACCGGGGAGCTGTTTTTT.

This clone was observed once. The J gene is TRBJ2-7, the V gene TRBV28, with TRBD1 matching over 7 bases. The CDR3 runs 12 residues. Trimming at V came to 7 bases and at J to 3 bases, leaving 3 bases not matched to a gene. Germline V gene lookup returns CDR1 MDHEN and CDR2 SYDVKM. The CDR3 sequence: CASKGTVYEQYF. The CDR3 DNA reads as TGTGCCAGCAAGGGGACAGTCTACGAGCAGTACTTC.

This chain connects TRBV5-1 to TRBJ1-2, with D perhaps matching TRBD1 (6 bases). The germline V gene has CDR1 SGHRS and CDR2 YFSETQ. The CDR3 consists of 13 residues. Trimming shortened V by 7 bases and J by 3 bases, and 13 bases separated the two germline ends. The CDR3 nucleotides are TGCGCCAGCGGAGGGGGAACAGACTATGGCTACACCTTC. Protein sequence: CASGGGTDYGYTF.

The V and J genes are TRBV4-3 and TRBJ2-1; the D is unclear. From germline, CDR1 is LGHNA and CDR2 YSLEER. This CDR3 is 15 amino acids long. V lost 1 base, J lost 5 bases, and 12 bases lay in between. CDR3 protein: CASSQGFTTNNEQFF. As DNA, the CDR3 is TGCGCCAGCAGCCAAGGGTTTACCACCAACAATGAGCAGTTCTTC.

The gene calls are TRBV9 and TRBJ1-2; D is perhaps TRBD1 (5 bases). The CDR3 length is 14 residues. V lost 3 bases and J 5 bases, leaving 14 bases between the germline ends. The V gene's germline CDR1 is SGDLS and CDR2 YYNGEE. The chain's CDR3 is CASSAQGVGYGYTF. The CDR3 DNA is TGTGCCAGCAGCGCGCAGGGAGTTGGGTATGGCTACACCTTC.

The chain employs TRBV18 and TRBJ2-7; 7 nucleotides line up with TRBD2. CDR3 length equals 15 residues. The V gene end was trimmed by 5 bases and the J gene end by 0 bases; junction bases not matched to a gene: 7. Germline-derived CDR1 and CDR2 are KGHSH and LQKENI. CDR3 sequence (DNA): TGTGCCAGCTCAGCTATTTCTAGCGGCTCCTACGAGCAGTACTTC. It yields the protein CASSAISSGSYEQYF.

The genes are TRBV4-3 and TRBJ2-2, with D perhaps TRBD2 (6 bases). Germline lookup yields CDR1 LGHNA and CDR2 YSLEER. Trimming removed 1 base from V and 0 bases from J, with 9 bases in between. The CDR3 is 16 residues long. CDR3 in DNA: TGCGCCAGCAGCCAAGTGGCGGGGACGAACACCGGGGAGCTGTTTTTT. It specifies CASSQVAGTNTGELFF.